This T cell receptor (beta chain) is drawn from a study of blood T cell repertoires in COVID-19. Study-level information: The study drew acute and convalescent COVID-19 samples from the United States, Italy and Spain. Sources were T cells, B-cell-depleted T cells, or PBMCs; the material itself was cDNA or gDNA.

CDR3 length: 14 amino acids. Trimming took off 4 bases at V and 0 bases at J, with 8 bases between the two ends. Looked up from germline, CDR1 is SGDLS and CDR2 is YYNGEE. Original processing methods: The authors estimated nucleated cell counts from reference gene primer amplification. The method was immunoSEQ multiplex PCR; TCRdb's version includes in-frame clones alone and lacks a portion of them. For V, J and clone size, that table is used; D and trimming come from the DNA. The data contain some 200,000 clones, under 85% of them singletons. This sequence joins TRBV9 and TRBJ1-3; D is undetermined. The sample was peripheral blood. The TCR originated in a woman aged 25 to 39 with COVID-19, enrolled during active disease. This CDR3 reads CASSQDFSGNTIYF. For the CDR3, the DNA is TGTGCCAGCAGCCAGGACTTCTCTGGAAACACCATATATTTT.